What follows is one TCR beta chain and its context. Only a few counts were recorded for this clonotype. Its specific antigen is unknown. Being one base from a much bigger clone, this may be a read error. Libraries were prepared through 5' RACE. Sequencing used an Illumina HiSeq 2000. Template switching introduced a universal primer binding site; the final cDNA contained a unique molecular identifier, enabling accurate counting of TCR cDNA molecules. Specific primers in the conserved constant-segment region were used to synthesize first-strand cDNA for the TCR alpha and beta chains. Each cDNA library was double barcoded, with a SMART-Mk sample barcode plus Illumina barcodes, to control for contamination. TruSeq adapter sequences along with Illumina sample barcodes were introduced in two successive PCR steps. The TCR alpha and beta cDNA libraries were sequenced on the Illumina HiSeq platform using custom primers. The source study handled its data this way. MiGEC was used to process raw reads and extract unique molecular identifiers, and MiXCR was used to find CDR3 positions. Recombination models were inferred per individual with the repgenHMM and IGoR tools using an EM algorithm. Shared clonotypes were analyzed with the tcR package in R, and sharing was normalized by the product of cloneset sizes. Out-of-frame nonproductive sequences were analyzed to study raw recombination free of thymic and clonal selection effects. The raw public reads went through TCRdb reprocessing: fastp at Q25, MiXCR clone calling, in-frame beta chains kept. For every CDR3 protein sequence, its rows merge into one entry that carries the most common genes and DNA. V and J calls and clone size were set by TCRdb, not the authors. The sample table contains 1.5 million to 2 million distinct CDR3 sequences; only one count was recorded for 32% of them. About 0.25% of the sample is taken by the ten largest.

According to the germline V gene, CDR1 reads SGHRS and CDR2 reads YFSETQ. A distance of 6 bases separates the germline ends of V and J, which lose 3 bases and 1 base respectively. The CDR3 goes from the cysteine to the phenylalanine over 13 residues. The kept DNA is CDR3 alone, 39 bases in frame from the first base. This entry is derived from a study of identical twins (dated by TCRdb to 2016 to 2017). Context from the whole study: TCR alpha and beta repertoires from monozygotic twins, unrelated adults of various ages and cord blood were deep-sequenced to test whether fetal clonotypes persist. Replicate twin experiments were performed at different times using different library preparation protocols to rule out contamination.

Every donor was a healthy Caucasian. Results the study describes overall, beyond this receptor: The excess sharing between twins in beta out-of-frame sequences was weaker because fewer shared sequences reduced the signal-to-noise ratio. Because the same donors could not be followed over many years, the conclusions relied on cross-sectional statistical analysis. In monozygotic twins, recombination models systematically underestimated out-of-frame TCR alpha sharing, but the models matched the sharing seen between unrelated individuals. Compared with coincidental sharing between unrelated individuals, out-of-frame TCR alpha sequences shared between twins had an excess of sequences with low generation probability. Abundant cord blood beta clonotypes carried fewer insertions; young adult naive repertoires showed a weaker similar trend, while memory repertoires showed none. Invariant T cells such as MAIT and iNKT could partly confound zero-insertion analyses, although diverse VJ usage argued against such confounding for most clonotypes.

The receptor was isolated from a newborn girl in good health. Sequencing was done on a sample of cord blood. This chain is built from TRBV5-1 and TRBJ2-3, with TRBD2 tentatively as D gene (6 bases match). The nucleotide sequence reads TGCGCCAGCAGCTGGGAGGGCACAGATACGCAGTATTTT. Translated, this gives CASSWEGTDTQYF.